The rows below give T cell receptor beta chains drawn from one sample of a study of T cell changes during pregnancy in multiple sclerosis. Profiling relied on immunoSEQ multiplex PCR, and the TCRdb table lists in-frame clones only, not all of them. Here the sample spans roughly 20,000 clones, about 87% being singletons. The sequencing used CD8+ T cells from peripheral blood mononuclear cells, collected in the third trimester of pregnancy. Receptor source: a female donor in good health, enrolled as a control in a pregnancy study. CDR3s include the opening cysteine and the closing phenylalanine or tryptophan. The D gene is left open where the match is weak. Not every row has a clone size; where given, it reads once, few, many or a size class.

v_gene: TRBV4-1
abundance: many
j_gene: TRBJ1-2
d_gene: .
CDR3aa: CASSQLQGSDIRANYGYTF
CDR3nt: TGCGCCAGCAGCCAGCTCCAGGGGAGTGACATTAGAGCTAACTATGGCTACACCTTC

v_gene: TRBV19
abundance: .
j_gene: TRBJ2-6
d_gene: TRBD2
CDR3aa: CASSGLAVVGANVLTF
CDR3nt: TGTGCCAGTAGTGGTCTAGCGGTGGTAGGGGCCAACGTCCTGACTTTC

v_gene: TRBV19
abundance: many
j_gene: TRBJ1-5
d_gene: .
CDR3aa: CASSWTGRGFQPQHF
CDR3nt: TGTGCCAGTAGTTGGACGGGCCGGGGATTTCAGCCCCAGCATTTT

v_gene: TRBV10-3
abundance: .
j_gene: TRBJ2-2
d_gene: TRBD2
CDR3aa: CAIGGDNTGELFF
CDR3nt: TGTGCCATCGGGGGGGATAACACCGGGGAGCTGTTTTTT

v_gene: TRBV30
abundance: .
j_gene: TRBJ2-1
d_gene: TRBD2
CDR3aa: CAWKTSGDSSYNEQFF
CDR3nt: TGTGCCTGGAAAACTAGCGGGGATAGCTCCTACAATGAGCAGTTCTTC

v_gene: TRBV5-1
abundance: .
j_gene: TRBJ1-2
d_gene: .
CDR3aa: CASSPRTVPFAYSSYGYTF
CDR3nt: TGCGCCAGCAGCCCGCGGACAGTCCCATTTGCATATAGCTCCTATGGCTACACCTTC

v_gene: TRBV11-2
abundance: .
j_gene: TRBJ1-3
d_gene: .
CDR3aa: CASSFFLGAYSSGNTIYF
CDR3nt: TGTGCCAGCAGCTTTTTTCTAGGGGCCTATAGCTCTGGAAACACCATATATTTT

v_gene: TRBV6-1
abundance: .
j_gene: TRBJ2-5
d_gene: TRBD2
CDR3aa: CASSGRVGREARWETQYF
CDR3nt: TGTGCCAGCAGTGGCAGGGTCGGGAGGGAGGCCCGATGGGAGACCCAGTACTTC

v_gene: TRBV27
abundance: medium-sized
j_gene: TRBJ2-5
d_gene: TRBD1
CDR3aa: CASSLYPGQEETQYF
CDR3nt: TGTGCCAGCAGTTTATACCCGGGACAGGAAGAGACCCAGTACTTC

v_gene: TRBV27
abundance: .
j_gene: TRBJ2-1
d_gene: .
CDR3aa: CASNRRGLGESEQFF
CDR3nt: TGTGCCAGCAATCGACGTGGACTCGGTGAATCTGAGCAGTTCTTC

v_gene: TRBV7-9
abundance: few
j_gene: TRBJ1-4
d_gene: TRBD1
CDR3aa: CASSPDRVKLFF
CDR3nt: TGTGCCAGCAGCCCGGACAGGGTGAAACTGTTTTTT

v_gene: TRBV27
abundance: .
j_gene: TRBJ2-2
d_gene: TRBD1
CDR3aa: CASGIRGYNTGELFF
CDR3nt: TGTGCCAGCGGAATCAGGGGGTATAACACCGGGGAGCTGTTTTTT

v_gene: TRBV4-2
abundance: .
j_gene: TRBJ2-3
d_gene: .
CDR3aa: CAQGTQYF
CDR3nt: TGTGCCCAGGGTACGCAGTATTTT

v_gene: TRBV19
abundance: .
j_gene: TRBJ1-1
d_gene: .
CDR3aa: CASSIGGAGTEAFF
CDR3nt: TGTGCCAGTAGTATTGGGGGCGCGGGCACTGAAGCTTTCTTT